The 18 T cell receptor beta chains below were found in one sample sequenced in a study of shared T cell receptors in the human thymus. The method was immunoSEQ multiplex PCR; TCRdb's version includes in-frame clones alone and lacks a portion of them. The data contain some 400,000 clones, 95% of them singletons. The source material was thymocytes. These receptors were taken from a human donor.

The rearrangement joins TRBV27 to TRBJ2-4, with TRBD1 matching 7 bases. The CDR3 spans 14 residues. The germline V gene has CDR1 MNHEY and CDR2 SMNVEV (reference sequence). The trim removed 9 bases at V and 1 base at J, leaving 6 bases unmatched. CDR3 residues: CASYSQGAKNIQYF. The CDR3 nucleotides are TGTGCCAGTTACTCACAGGGGGCCAAAAACATTCAGTACTTC.

The rearrangement uses TRBV27 and TRBJ2-7; 7 nucleotides line up with TRBD1. The CDR3 runs 16 residues. CDR1 and CDR2 (germline): MNHEY, SMNVEV (reference sequence). V shed 3 bases and J 4 bases; nucleotides not matched to a gene: 12. CDR3 loop: CASSFLVRGLRYEQYF. In DNA form, the CDR3 reads TGTGCCAGCAGTTTCCTGGTAAGGGGGCTAAGATACGAGCAGTACTTC.

This clone is a singleton in its sample. The chain has TRBV13 and TRBJ2-3; 7 nucleotides align to TRBD2. This CDR3 spans 21 amino acids. CDR1 and CDR2 (germline): PRHDT, FYEKMQ (reference sequence). With 6 bases clipped from V and 5 bases from J, the junction kept 29 bases outside the gene matches. CDR3 DNA sequence: TGTGCCAGCAGGCCGGGACTCACACGTAAAAGGACTAGGGGAATTAGAGATACGCAGTATTTT. It specifies CASRPGLTRKRTRGIRDTQYF.

This clone occurred once. This chain joins TRBV6-5 and TRBJ2-7; D possibly corresponds to TRBD2 (6 bases). The germline V gene encodes CDR1 MNHEY and CDR2 SVGAGI. V shed 6 bases and J shed 4 bases, with 16 bases lying between them. This CDR3 is 14 amino acids long. The chain's CDR3 is CASSLRLGGYEQYF. CDR3 nucleotide sequence: TGTGCCAGCAGCCTCCGGTTGGGGGGATACGAGCAGTACTTC.

The chain is built from TRBV18 and TRBJ2-3, with 9 bases lining up with TRBD1. V lost 3 bases to trimming and J lost 3 bases; unmatched junction nucleotides: 4. There are 15 residues in the CDR3. Germline V gives CDR1 KGHSH, CDR2 LQKENI. The CDR3 nucleotides read TGTGCCAGCTCACCGGGGACAGGGCCTACAGATACGCAGTATTTT. It yields the protein CASSPGTGPTDTQYF. Complete variable domain (other parts from reference TRBV18 and TRBJ2-3): NAGVMQNPRHLVRRRGQEARLRCSPMKGHSHVYWYRQLPEEGLKFMVYLQKENIIDESGMPKERFSAEFPKEGPSILRIQQVVRGDSAAYFCASSPGTGPTDTQYFGPGTRLTVL.

The chain recombines TRBV30 with TRBJ1-1; D gene uncertain. Looked up from germline, CDR1 is GTSNPN and CDR2 is SVGIG (reference sequence). Trimming removed 2 bases from V and 3 bases from J, with 10 bases in between. This CDR3 region has 13 residues. The DNA for the CDR3 is TGTGCCTGGAGTCGGGCAAGGGACACTGAAGCTTTCTTT. Translation gives CAWSRARDTEAFF.

V is TRBV7-2 and J is TRBJ1-2; TRBD1 matches 9 bases. The CDR3 is 15 amino acids. Germline V gene data show CDR1 as SGHTA and CDR2 as FQGNSA. Unmatched junction bases numbered 10, after V lost 5 bases and J lost 6 bases. The chain's CDR3 is CASSTRTGVVHGYTF. For the CDR3, the DNA is TGTGCCAGCAGCACACGGACAGGGGTCGTGCATGGCTACACCTTC.

The rearrangement links TRBV4-2 to TRBJ2-7; no firm D call. V was pared by 8 bases and J by 6 bases, with 8 bases between. This CDR3 has 10 residues. The germline CDR1 and CDR2 sequences are LGHNA and YNFKEQ. The DNA for the CDR3 is TGTGCCAGCCCCGGCGTCGAGCAGTACTTC. Translating gives CASPGVEQYF.

The chain combines TRBV4-3 with TRBJ2-1, with no clear D. Trimming stripped 0 bases from V and 4 bases from J, with 7 bases between. The germline V gene encodes CDR1 LGHNA and CDR2 YSLEER. The CDR3 is made up of 14 amino acids. CDR3 residues: CASSQERLYNEQFF. CDR3 in DNA: TGCGCCAGCAGCCAAGAGCGGCTATACAATGAGCAGTTCTTC.

This chain connects TRBV7-9 to TRBJ2-5, with no clear D. This CDR3 has 12 residues. V lost 3 bases and J lost 5, with 7 bases in between. Germline values: CDR1 SEHNR, CDR2 FQNEAQ (reference sequence). The CDR3 sequence: CASSFGRETQYF. The CDR3 region has the DNA TGTGCCAGCAGCTTTGGAAGGGAGACCCAGTACTTC. Together with reference TRBV7-9 and TRBJ2-5, the CDR3 gives the full variable domain: DTGVSQNPRHKITKRGQNVTFRCDPISEHNRLYWYRQTLGQGPEFLTYFQNEAQLEKSRLLSDRFSAERPKGSFSTLEIQRTEQGDSAMYLCASSFGRETQYFGPGTRLLVL.

To note about this clone: One end of the junction varies from germline; a read error may be responsible. This chain joins TRBV6-1 and TRBJ2-7; the D gene is possibly TRBD1 (5 bases). The CDR3 totals 13 residues. Germline V gives CDR1 MNHNS, CDR2 SASEGT. This chain's CDR3 is CASSSNSGYGQYF. DNA of the CDR3: TGTGCCAGCAGCTCGAATTCAGGGTACGGGCAGTACTTC.

The chain is built from TRBV6-5 and TRBJ1-2, with 8 bases fitting TRBD1. Germline V gene data show CDR1 as MNHEY and CDR2 as SVGAGI. The CDR3 totals 15 residues. V was pared by 4 bases and J by 5 bases, with 9 bases of the junction left unmatched. The CDR3 loop reads CASSLTGGGVYGYTF. CDR3 in DNA: TGTGCCAGCAGTTTAACAGGGGGAGGGGTGTATGGCTACACCTTC.

J is TRBJ1-4 and V is TRBV19; 9 bases map to TRBD1. In germline, CDR1 is LNHDA, CDR2 SQIVND (reference sequence). With V trimmed by 3 bases and J by 3 bases, 8 bases remained unmatched. The CDR3 is made up of 17 amino acids. CDR3 region: CASSIRDRVIANEKLFF. CDR3 DNA sequence: TGTGCCAGTAGTATCAGGGACAGGGTGATTGCTAATGAAAAACTGTTTTTT. Looking up the rest from reference TRBV19 and TRBJ1-4 gives the full variable domain: DGGITQSPKYLFRKEGQNVTLSCEQNLNHDAMYWYRQDPGQGLRLIYYSQIVNDFQKGDIAEGYSVSREKKESFPLTVTSAQKNPTAFYLCASSIRDRVIANEKLFFGSGTQLSVL.

V usage is TRBV14 and J usage is TRBJ2-3; D assignment may be TRBD1 or TRBD2 (5 bases each). This CDR3 spans 14 amino acids. In germline, CDR1 is SGHDN, CDR2 FVKESK. Trimming pared 4 bases from V and 6 bases from J, leaving 14 bases between. The DNA for the CDR3 is TGTGCCAGCAGCCGGGACCCTCGCTGGGATACGCAGTATTTT. This translates into CASSRDPRWDTQYF.

V is TRBV28 and J is TRBJ2-3; no clear D. The germline V gene encodes CDR1 MDHEN and CDR2 SYDVKM. Trimming pared 6 bases from V and 0 bases from J, leaving 13 bases between. CDR3 length equals 15 residues. The CDR3 nucleotides are TGTGCCAGCAGGCCATACACCTTTAGCACAGATACGCAGTATTTT. Translating it yields CASRPYTFSTDTQYF.

The rearrangement links TRBV9 to TRBJ1-4, with a tentative D call TRBD1 (5 bases). V dropped 4 bases and J dropped 2 bases, with 15 bases sitting between them. The germline gives CDR1 SGDLS, CDR2 YYNGEE. The CDR3 runs to 16 residues. The CDR3 DNA reads TGTGCCAGCAGCCCGAGCTCCGGGACTACTAATGAAAAACTGTTTTTT. This codes for CASSPSSGTTNEKLFF.

The chain is built from TRBV7-8 and TRBJ2-6, with D uncertain. This CDR3 has 16 amino acids. V was cut by 1 base and J by 3 bases, with 10 bases left in between. CDR1 and CDR2 from the germline V gene are SGHVS and FQNEAQ. CDR3 bases: TGTGCCAGCAGCTTAGGGCGGTATGGTGGGGCCAACGTCCTGACTTTC. Its protein product is CASSLGRYGGANVLTF.

To note about this clone: One junction end disagrees with the germline gene, perhaps due to a read error. The chain employs TRBV7-7 and TRBJ2-5; unclear D gene. Per germline, CDR1 SSHAT and CDR2 FNYEAQ (reference sequence). The CDR3 contains 13 residues. The CDR3 sequence: CASSPLGSETQYF. DNA for the CDR3: TGTGCTAGCAGCCCCTTGGGGTCAGAGACCCAGTACTTC.